This TCR beta chain was documented in a study of T cells in Graves' hyperthyroidism and ophthalmopathy. Those patients with uncontrolled infection, other autoimmune disease, pregnancy or lactation were excluded. The blood sample dates from first hyperthyroidism diagnosis, preceding any ophthalmopathy symptoms. V gave up 8 bases and J gave up 2 bases, with 17 bases separating them. This CDR3 is 15 amino acids long. This clonotype came up many times. TCR beta CDR3 sequences were amplified from RNA transcripts. Initially, a first-round RT-PCR of the TCR CDR3 employed the HTBI primer set. MiXCR was run by TCRdb on the multiplex PCR reads, yielding one entry per CDR3 protein. Of 350,000 or so distinct CDR3 sequences listed, roughly a sixth are singletons.

Sequenced: blood. The TCR sequence derives from a woman aged 25-40 years with Graves' hyperthyroidism that later progressed to Graves' ophthalmopathy. V is TRBV12-3 or TRBV12-4 and J is TRBJ2-3; D gene uncertain. CDR3 DNA sequence: TGTGCCAGCGTCTCATCGAACTTGAACACAGATACGCAGTATTTT. It is translated as CASVSSNLNTDTQYF.